The present TCR beta chain was sequenced within a study of shared clonotypes between healthy human individuals. The study drew its donors from healthy HIV-negative adults without recent acute infections or vaccinations. Clones were sequenced by immunoSEQ multiplex PCR, and TCRdb holds only the in-frame ones, with some missing. The sample records millions of clones, over 85% being singletons. The CDR3 extends over 15 amino acids. CDR1 SGDLS and CDR2 YYNGEE come from the germline V gene. Trimming cost V 3 bases and J 4 bases; bases outside gene matches: 5. The clonotype was recovered from a man in his late teens or twenties in good health. The sequencing sample was made of naive CD4+ T cells sorted from blood. Subset described: CD45RA+ positively selected. The rearrangement uses TRBV9 and TRBJ2-5; the match to TRBD2 covers 11 bases. As DNA, the CDR3 is TGTGCCAGCAGCGCACTGGGGACTAGCGGAGAGACCCAGTACTTC. This gives the protein CASSALGTSGETQYF.